This TCR beta chain was observed in a study of T-cell memory formation after mild COVID-19. As for this clonotype: The antigen is unknown.

This CDR3 has 13 amino acids. The germline V gene encodes CDR1 SGDLS and CDR2 YYNGEE. Trimming shortened V by 0 bases and J by 2 bases, and 5 bases separated the two germline ends. Each CDR3 protein is one row after TCRdb ran MiXCR on the 5' RACE reads. The sample gives 470,000 or so distinct CDR3 sequences, about 23% of which show up once; about 12% is in the top ten. General observations from the study: Pre-infection memory harbored some responding clones, suggesting cross-reactive memory joined.

The sequenced sample consisted of PBMCs or a T cell subset sorted from them (not recorded which). The clonotype was recovered from an adult woman who had mild COVID-19 (a few samples of this study predate the infection). Cell type and time point are not known. The genes are TRBV9 and TRBJ2-5; D is undetermined. The CDR3 is CASSVAYQETQYF. The CDR3 DNA sequence: TGTGCCAGCAGCGTAGCCTATCAAGAGACCCAGTACTTC.